Reported below is one T cell receptor beta chain. Antigen unknown. In the original processing: There were no quality scores in the junction-only immunoSEQ sequences, so filtering differed. The protocol was immunoSEQ multiplex PCR, while the TCRdb copy is restricted to in-frame clones and leaves out a portion. Clonal size and the V and J genes are those of that table, whereas D and trimming came from the DNA. The sample shows just over 2,000,000 clones, approximately 95% of them seen only once. The sample belongs to a study of shared clonotypes between healthy human individuals. Findings and caveats of the study: What rarefaction showed was incomplete sorted-subset sequencing despite large depth.

CD45RO-negative CD8 cells positively selected for CCR7 made up the naive population, which excluded terminally differentiated effector memory CD45RA+ cells. Participating donors were healthy, HIV-negative adults free of recent acute infections or vaccinations. Everyone who donated was a Caucasian adult who lived in Nashville, Tennessee. What was sequenced was naive CD8+ T cells sorted from blood. The sequence was obtained from a man aged 18 to 30 in good health.

The CDR3 DNA reads as TGCGCCACCTCGGACGCGGTCGGGGAGCAGTACTTC. This translates into CATSDAVGEQYF. The chain carries TRBV10-1 and TRBJ2-7; D is ambiguous. Germline CDR1 WNHNN, CDR2 SYGVQD (reference sequence). The CDR3 spans 12 residues. Trimming stripped 10 bases from V and 7 bases from J, with 17 bases between.